The T cell receptor (beta chain) under discussion was sequenced for a study of blood T cell repertoires in COVID-19. Study summary: PBMCs, B-cell-depleted T cells, or T cells provided the cDNA or gDNA that made up the material.

This CDR3 comprises 15 residues. Germline V gives CDR1 MNHEY, CDR2 SVGAGI. V dropped 0 bases and J dropped 10; count of bases not matched to a gene: 10. The protocol was immunoSEQ multiplex PCR, while the TCRdb copy is restricted to in-frame clones and leaves out a portion. Altogether roughly 150,000 clones are present, around 84% being singletons, with the ten largest covering 6%. The receptor was isolated from a man in his forties who had recovered from COVID-19. The chain links TRBV6-5 to TRBJ1-1, with TRBD1 matching over 8 bases. The sequenced sample was PBMCs or T cells enriched from blood (not recorded which). The CDR3 reads CASSYSAGGGLLAFF. The CDR3 DNA sequence: TGTGCCAGCAGTTACTCGGCAGGGGGCGGTCTACTAGCTTTCTTT.